This T cell receptor (beta chain) came from a study of T cell responses to AZD1222 COVID-19 vaccine. Looked up from germline, CDR1 is SGDLS and CDR2 is YYNGEE. The CDR3 runs 15 residues. The ends lost 2 bases at V and 4 bases at J; junction bases unmatched: 6. Libraries were prepared by immunoSEQ multiplex PCR; TCRdb keeps only in-frame clonotypes and omits some of them. The sample lists 140,000 to 150,000 clones, approximately 89% occurring once. The receptor's source is an adult in good health. This rearrangement joins TRBV9 to TRBJ2-5, with 9 bases aligning to TRBD1. The sequences come from peripheral blood, collected on day 0 of AZD1222 vaccination. The CDR3 sequence: CASSVETGGGETQYF. CDR3 bases: TGTGCCAGCAGCGTGGAAACAGGGGGCGGAGAGACCCAGTACTTC.